This T cell receptor beta chain was identified during a study of cytomegalovirus exposure and HLA in healthy donors. Study-wide results and caveats: Information on immune exposure was restricted to one variable (CMV serostatus). Equally common other TCR beta chains were less clonally expanded than HLA-associated ones, a later analysis found. Relative to the 666-donor mean, N-insertions were reportedly fewer in an Asian-associated ancestry cluster in a later analysis. DRB1 had the most TCR associations and HLA-C the fewest, a later analysis found, with rates varying by HLA locus.

As concerns this clone: Its specificity is unknown.

Trimming stripped 4 bases from V and 5 bases from J, with 8 bases between. Germline assignment: CDR1 LNHDA and CDR2 SQIVND (reference sequence). This CDR3 has 12 amino acids. The PCR was carried out with 60 Vbeta primers and 13 Jbeta primers. Clones were sequenced by immunoSEQ multiplex PCR, and TCRdb holds only the in-frame ones, with some missing. The top ten hold 2% to 2.5% of the sample, which has roughly 120,000 clones, around 81% seen once. The specimen was PBMCs. This clonotype was sampled from a woman aged 40-49 years in good health and CMV-seronegative. The chain couples TRBV19 to TRBJ1-1; no clear D. This CDR3 reads CASSSSGTEAFF. CDR3 bases: TGTGCCAGTAGTAGTTCGGGGACTGAAGCTTTCTTT.